This T cell receptor (beta chain) was obtained from a study of CD8+CD57+ T cells in acquired aplastic anemia (dated by TCRdb to about 2018). As for the study more broadly: On average, sorted CD4+ and CD8+ cells yielded 3.2 ug of extracted DNA, with a range of 0.2 to 27.4 ug. An average of about 10 million reads for CD4+ cells and roughly 12 million reads for CD8+ cells was obtained from healthy donor samples.

Profiling of TCR beta VDJ combinations and CDR3 sequences used genomic DNA as the template. An Illumina HiSeq 2000 was used for TCR repertoire sequencing. As for the original processing: TRBV/TRBJ rearrangement plots, CDR3 size and DJ length profiles, and Simpson's diversity index were used to evaluate the repertoires. The most abundant DNA sequence in the deep sequencing data was taken as the immunodominant clone. CDR3 amino acid sequences were screened for sharing across subjects and were compared with published repertoires and the VDJdb database. The public reads were reprocessed in TCRdb via fastp at Q25 and MiXCR, keeping in-frame beta chains. Records with the same CDR3 protein are collapsed into one entry carrying the most frequent genes and DNA. The V and J calls and clone size come from TCRdb's table, not from the authors' own analysis. Within this sample are approximately 81,000 distinct CDR3 sequences, with approximately 46% of them counted one time only. The ten largest account for about 68% of the sample.

In the study, sorted CD4+ and CD8+ blood T cells from patients with severe aplastic anemia and from healthy subjects underwent deep sequencing of TCR repertoires. Ficoll-Paque density gradient centrifugation was used to isolate peripheral blood mononuclear cells. Before DNA extraction, CD4+ and CD8+ T cells were sorted by FACS or by magnetic beads. Measured from the cysteine to the phenylalanine, the CDR3 is 13 residues long. Only the CDR3 region is kept as DNA, spanning 39 bases read in frame from base 1. Ends trimmed: V by 3 bases, J by 7 bases; bases unmatched to a gene: 3. Per the germline V gene (reference sequence), SSHAT is the CDR1 and FNYEAQ is the CDR2. Broad study findings and their caveats: Patients and healthy controls showed no significant difference in CD8+ Simpson's diversity (P=0.060). Around 27 CD8+ CDR3 sequences were found to be shared between patients and controls, but these sequences appeared to be highly expressed in patients and within the immunodominant clones of the patients.

There are many counts of this clonotype. Its antigen remains undetermined. Base quality data are lacking; no much larger clone is found one base away. The sequenced sample was sorted CD4+, CD8+, or CD8+CD57+ T cells (not recorded which) from PBMCs. The sequence came from a human donor in good health, serving as a control. The chain links TRBV7-7 with TRBJ2-1; 7 central bases correspond to TRBD1. The nucleotide sequence is given as TGTGCCAGCAGCTTGGAGACAGGGAATGAGCAGTTCTTC. Translated, this gives CASSLETGNEQFF.